The 10 T cell receptor beta chains reported below all come from one sample, sequenced in a study of OX40 agonist ivuxolimab in advanced cancers. The data were produced by immunoSEQ multiplex PCR, yet TCRdb's version contains in-frame clones alone and is incomplete. The repertoire has 65,000 to 75,000 clones, approximately 90% of them found once; the top ten carry 0.85% to 1.2%. This specimen consisted of CD4+ or CD8+ T cells sorted from blood, obtained in a trial of the OX40 agonist ivuxolimab. All receptors derive from an adult with an advanced solid tumor such as melanoma, head and neck, liver or kidney cancer.

The chain employs TRBV2 and TRBJ1-2; 8 bases align to TRBD1. Trimming removed 5 bases from V and 4 bases from J; junction bases left unmatched: 3. The CDR3 extends over 13 amino acids. Germline V CDR1 and CDR2: SNHLY, FYNNEI. The CDR3 region is CASSSTGAYGYTF. The DNA for the CDR3 is TGTGCCAGCAGTTCGACAGGGGCCTATGGCTACACCTTC.

The chain joins TRBV5-1 to TRBJ2-3, with 16 positions matching TRBD2. CDR1 is SGHRS and CDR2 is YFSETQ in the germline V gene. CDR3 length: 19 residues. Trimming cost V 4 bases and J 1 base; bases outside gene matches: 9. The CDR3, as DNA: TGCGCCAGCAGCCCTCCCGGGACTAGCGGGGGGGTGGGCACAGATACGCAGTATTTT. Translation gives CASSPPGTSGGVGTDTQYF.

This sequence joins TRBV14 and TRBJ1-1; no clear D gene. The CDR3 length is 13 residues. Trimming removed 1 base at V and 1 base at J, with 4 bases between. CDR1 and CDR2 from the germline V gene are SGHDN and FVKESK. The CDR3 region is CASSQGQNTEAFF. For the CDR3, the DNA is TGTGCCAGCAGCCAAGGGCAGAACACTGAAGCTTTCTTT. Full variable domain (rest looked up from reference TRBV14 and TRBJ1-1): EAGVTQFPSHSVIEKGQTVTLRCDPISGHDNLYWYRRVMGKEIKFLLHFVKESKQDESGMPNNRFLAERTGGTYSTLKVQPAELEDSGVYFCASSQGQNTEAFFGQGTRLTVV.

This clone occurred a few times. The chain links TRBV11-2 to TRBJ2-4; the D gene could be TRBD1 or TRBD2 (6 bases each). Germline CDR1 SGHAT, CDR2 FQNNGV. The CDR3 contains 14 residues. Trimming removed 6 bases from V and 6 bases from J, with 15 bases in between. The chain's CDR3 is CASSRRQEGNIQYF. CDR3 bases: TGTGCCAGCAGTCGACGACAGGAGGGAAACATTCAGTACTTC.

V usage is TRBV5-1 and J usage is TRBJ2-7; D is unresolved. This CDR3 has 14 residues. Germline CDR1 and CDR2: SGHRS and YFSETQ. Trimming pared 1 base from V and 0 bases from J, leaving 8 bases between. The CDR3 DNA sequence: TGCGCCAGCAGCTTGCCAGAGAGCTCCTACGAGCAGTACTTC. Its translation: CASSLPESSYEQYF. The whole variable domain, remainder taken from reference TRBV5-1 and TRBJ2-7, is KAGVTQTPRYLIKTRGQQVTLSCSPISGHRSVSWYQQTPGQGLQFLFEYFSETQRNKGNFPGRFSGRQFSNSRSEMNVSTLELGDSALYLCASSLPESSYEQYFGPGTRLTVT.

The rearrangement joins TRBV5-1 to TRBJ2-3; TRBD1 matches 7 bases. The J segment lost 3 bases and the V segment lost 4 bases, leaving 5 bases of the junction unmatched. The CDR3 length is 14 residues. Germline V CDR1 and CDR2: SGHRS, YFSETQ. As DNA, the CDR3 is TGCGCCAGCAGCCCGGGACAGACGACAGATACGCAGTATTTT. Amino acids: CASSPGQTTDTQYF.

This clone was detected only once. The V call is TRBV2, the J call TRBJ2-4, with TRBD1 as a possible D gene (6 bases). The germline CDR1 and CDR2 sequences are SNHLY and FYNNEI. Deletions cut 7 bases from V and 1 base from J, with 8 bases between. The CDR3 extends over 13 amino acids. The CDR3 DNA sequence: TGTGCCAGCAAGCAGGGGGCCAAAAACATTCAGTACTTC. As protein: CASKQGAKNIQYF.

The J gene is TRBJ1-2, the V gene TRBV5-1; D might be TRBD1 (5 bases). V was cut by 3 bases and J by 8 bases, with 11 bases left in between. There are 12 residues in the CDR3. CDR1 SGHRS and CDR2 YFSETQ come from the germline V gene. The CDR3 sequence is CASSSQGYGYTF. The CDR3, as DNA: TGCGCCAGCAGCTCCCAGGGATACGGCTACACCTTC.

The chain couples TRBV25-1 to TRBJ2-7; weak D call: TRBD2 (5 bases). This CDR3 comprises 12 residues. V lost 6 bases to trimming and J lost 1 base, with 7 bases between them. Germline CDR1 MGHDK, CDR2 SYGVNS. The CDR3 nucleotides read TGTGCCAGCAGGGGGAGATCCTACGAGCAGTACTTC. As protein: CASRGRSYEQYF.

The chain carries TRBV19 and TRBJ1-5, with TRBD1 as a possible D gene (5 bases). Germline V gene lookup returns CDR1 LNHDA and CDR2 SQIVND (reference sequence). This CDR3 comprises 16 residues. Between the trimmed V and J ends, which lost 5 bases and 1 base, there was a span of 15 bases. The DNA of the CDR3 is TGTGCCAGTAGTCCCTCCGGGGGGATAAGCAATCAGCCCCAGCATTTT. Translation: CASSPSGGISNQPQHF.